This record concerns one T cell receptor (beta chain) sequence. There is no known antigen for this receptor. Base qualities are not at hand, and no much larger clone is one base apart. Donors were healthy HIV-negative adults with no recently reported acute infections or vaccinations. Every donor was a Caucasian adult living in Nashville, Tennessee, USA. CD4+ T cells were enriched through magnetic negative selection, after which naive cells were positively selected on CD45RA and the remaining negative fraction served as the memory subset. Blood was obtained by leukapheresis, after which PBMCs were separated by Ficoll-Histopaque density gradient centrifugation and cryopreserved in liquid nitrogen vapor phase. Purity and quantity of every magnetically sorted T cell population were checked by analytical flow cytometry. Genomic DNA was isolated from every sorted fraction and measured by UV absorbance on a Nanodrop 2000c.

This record belongs to a study of shared clonotypes between healthy human individuals (dated by TCRdb to about 2020). Some background on the complete study: Two women and a few men aged 18 to 49 years were included in the cohort. Each donor's leukapheresis produced roughly between roughly 0.85 and 9.5 billion PBMCs. Per donor, three plates each were used for CD4 naive and CD4 memory, two for CD8 naive, and one for CD8 memory. To estimate repertoire size and how much clonotypes are shared between individuals, the study performed deep sequencing of blood TCR repertoires from a handful of healthy adults. To increase sequencing depth and limit assay-specific biases, TCR repertoire library preparation and sequencing were carried out by different laboratories using diverse techniques.

Using the deep immunoSEQ assay, TCR CDR3 regions were amplified from genomic DNA by multiplex PCR. Genomic DNA extracted from each cell subset was distributed evenly over all wells of several immunoSEQ 96-well plates, and each plate served as one replicate. Each replicate PCR for sorted subsets received roughly 0.2 ug genomic DNA, equal to roughly 29,000 T cell genomes. Purified libraries were measured with a Qubit 3.0 fluorometer, size-checked on a Bioanalyzer 2100, and measured again with the KAPA Library Quantification kit. Every immunoSEQ 96-well plate was sequenced on a separate single-read 150-cycle Illumina NextSeq 550 flow cell. In the paper's pipeline: Because the immunoSEQ output included only junctional sequences and no quality scores, the filtering could not be the same as the filtering used for full-length reads. Sequences were annotated with PyIR, a Python wrapper for IgBLAST v1.9, using IMGT germline references to assign V/J genes and CDR3. Any read was removed if the V/J assignment was weak (E-value above 1e-6), the CDR3 was missing, or the read contained stop codons, out-of-frame junctions, or ambiguous translated residues. V3J clonotypes were defined as sequences sharing an identical inferred V gene, J gene, and CDR3 amino acid sequence. To compute the percentage overlap between repertoires, the number of shared unique clonotypes was divided by the size of the smaller repertoire. Richness of each repertoire was evaluated using RTK rarefaction, the Chao1 estimator, and Recon v2.1 estimates of unobserved clonotypes. Generation probabilities for all TCRbeta clonotypes obtained by the gDNA method from a handful of donors were computed using OLGA. TCRdb stores this immuneACCESS table with in-frame sequences only. Part of the clones is absent; in the studies checked, under half of the shortfall reflects unresolved V genes, and no reason is known for the rest. That table furnishes V, J and clone size, whereas the DNA furnished D and trimming. Recorded for this sample are roughly 1,000,000 clones; 75% to 80% of them occurred a single time. The ten largest clones represent approximately 0.5% of the sample.

Results the study describes overall, beyond this receptor: Even with the large sequencing depth, rarefaction of the sorted-subset datasets indicated that sequencing was incomplete. Pairwise subsampling indicated that sequencing depth was expected to affect the degree of clonotype sharing among donors. When several donors were compared, the shared fraction of clonotypes was about 5.5% for naive CD4, more than 3% for naive CD8, 2.3% for memory CD4, and 0.35% to 0.4% for memory CD8. Sampling was limited to blood, and TCR repertoires in tissue likely differ from TCR repertoires in blood. Because the study included only a small number of donors, the genetic and exposure-history diversity represented was limited. Larger estimated clonotype richness was generally found for naive subsets than for memory subsets. Higher generation probabilities were observed for clonotypes shared by all four sorted-subset donors than for non-shared clonotypes.

The CDR3 covers 16 residues, taking in both the cysteine and the phenylalanine. Only CDR3 DNA is held: 48 bases, read in frame from base 1. The sequenced sample was memory CD4+ T cells from PBMCs. The cell subset or site label on this specimen signifies: CD45RA-negative fraction. The TCR originated in a man in his late teens or twenties in good health. Some clones in this sample may be carry-over from other donors' samples. The chain is assembled from TRBV21-1 and TRBJ2-1; the table's D call TRBD1 went unverified against the DNA. TRBV21-1 is a pseudogene locus. This receptor has the CDR3 CASTGVTAGKGNEQFF. The DNA sequence reads TGTGCCAGTACAGGGGTCACCGCGGGGAAAGGCAATGAGCAGTTCTTC.